Following are 4 T cell receptor beta chains from one sample sequenced in a study of cytomegalovirus exposure and HLA in healthy donors. Measured with immunoSEQ multiplex PCR; TCRdb has only the in-frame clones, and not every one. This sample carries 200,000 to 250,000 clones, about 90% of them seen once, and the ten largest clones take approximately 12%. Sequencing was carried out using PBMCs. These TCRs come from a man aged 18 to 35 in good health and CMV-seropositive.

The chain links TRBV9 to TRBJ2-2; 7 positions match TRBD2. Germline assignment: CDR1 SGDLS and CDR2 YYNGEE. The CDR3 is made up of 15 amino acids. With V trimmed by 2 bases and J by 2 bases, 3 bases remained unmatched. CDR3 loop: CASSVWEGNTGELFF. CDR3 nucleotides: TGTGCCAGCAGCGTGTGGGAGGGTAACACCGGGGAGCTGTTTTTT.

As regards this clone: This sample includes further DNA sequences coding for the same CDR3. The CDR3 region is CASSDRATGELFF. CDR3 DNA sequence: TGTGCCAGCAGTGACCGGGCAACCGGGGAGCTGTTTTTT. V usage is TRBV6-4 and J usage is TRBJ2-2; no reliable D call. CDR1 MRHNA and CDR2 SNTAGT come from the germline V gene. The CDR3 runs 13 residues. V gave up 2 bases and J gave up 5 bases, with 6 bases separating them.

The V call is TRBV5-4, the J call TRBJ2-7, with 7 nucleotides matching TRBD1. The CDR3 consists of 15 residues. V lost 4 bases and J lost 5; bases outside the gene matches: 12. Germline CDR1 and CDR2: SGHNT and YYREEE (reference sequence). In nucleotides, the CDR3 is TGTGCCAGCAGCGGGGGACAGACCCTGCTAAACGAGCAGTACTTC. Its protein is CASSGGQTLLNEQYF.

J is TRBJ1-5 and V is TRBV7-9; D uncertain. The CDR3 sequence is 13 residues long. The germline CDR1 and CDR2 sequences are SEHNR and FQNEAQ (reference sequence). V was shortened by 5 bases and J by 4 bases, with 9 bases between the two germline ends. CDR3 in amino acids: CASSANSNQPQHF. CDR3 bases: TGTGCCAGCAGCGCCAACAGTAATCAGCCCCAGCATTTT.